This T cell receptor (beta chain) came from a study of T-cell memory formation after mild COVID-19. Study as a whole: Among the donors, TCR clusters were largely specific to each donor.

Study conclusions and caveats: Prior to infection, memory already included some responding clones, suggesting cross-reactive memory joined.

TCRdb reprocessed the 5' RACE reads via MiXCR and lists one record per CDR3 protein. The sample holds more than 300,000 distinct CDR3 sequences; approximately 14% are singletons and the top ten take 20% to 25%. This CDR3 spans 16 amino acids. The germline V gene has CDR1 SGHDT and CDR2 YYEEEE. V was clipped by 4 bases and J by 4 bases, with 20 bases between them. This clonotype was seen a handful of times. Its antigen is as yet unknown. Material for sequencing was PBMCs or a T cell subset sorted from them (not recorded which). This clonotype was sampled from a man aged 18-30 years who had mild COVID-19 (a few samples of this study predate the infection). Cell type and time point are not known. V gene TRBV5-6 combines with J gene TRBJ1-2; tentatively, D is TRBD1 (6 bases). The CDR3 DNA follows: TGTGCCAGCAGCCTACTGAGGGGGGGGCTGAGCTATGGCTACACCTTC. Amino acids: CASSLLRGGLSYGYTF.